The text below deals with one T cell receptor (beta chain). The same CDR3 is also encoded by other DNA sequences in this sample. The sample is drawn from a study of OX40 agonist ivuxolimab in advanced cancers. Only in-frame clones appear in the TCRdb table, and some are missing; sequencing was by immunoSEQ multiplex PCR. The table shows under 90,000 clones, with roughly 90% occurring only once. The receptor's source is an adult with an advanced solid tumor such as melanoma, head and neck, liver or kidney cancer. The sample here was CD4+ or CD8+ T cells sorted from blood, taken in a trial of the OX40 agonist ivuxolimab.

The CDR3 nucleotides are TGTGCCAGCAGCTTAGCGGGGGCGACTAATGAAAAACTGTTTTTT. Protein sequence: CASSLAGATNEKLFF. The J gene is TRBJ1-4, the V gene TRBV7-9; possible D gene TRBD1, 6 bases. CDR1 is SEHNR and CDR2 is FQNEAQ in the germline V gene (reference sequence). Trimming cost V 0 bases and J 2 bases, with 7 bases left between them. The CDR3 length is 15 residues.